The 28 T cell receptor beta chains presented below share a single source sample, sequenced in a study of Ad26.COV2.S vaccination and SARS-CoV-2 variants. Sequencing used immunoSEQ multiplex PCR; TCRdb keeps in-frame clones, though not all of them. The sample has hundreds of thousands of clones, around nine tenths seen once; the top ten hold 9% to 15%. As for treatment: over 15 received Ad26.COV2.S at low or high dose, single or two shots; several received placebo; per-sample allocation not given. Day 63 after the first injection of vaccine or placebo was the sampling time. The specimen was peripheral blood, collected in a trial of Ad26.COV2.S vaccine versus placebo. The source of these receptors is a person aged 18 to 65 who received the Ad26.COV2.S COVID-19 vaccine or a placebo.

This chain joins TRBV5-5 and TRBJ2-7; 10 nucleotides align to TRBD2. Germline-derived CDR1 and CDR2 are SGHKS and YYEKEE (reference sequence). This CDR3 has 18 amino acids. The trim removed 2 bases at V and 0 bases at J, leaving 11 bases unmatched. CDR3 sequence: CASSLRAPGTSASYEQYF. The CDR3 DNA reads TGTGCCAGCAGCTTACGGGCACCCGGGACTAGCGCCTCCTACGAGCAGTACTTC.

The CDR3 sequence: CASSSPLGRPIYEQYF. CDR3 nucleotide sequence: TGTGCCAGCAGTTCTCCCCTAGGCAGACCAATATACGAGCAGTACTTC. The V gene is TRBV28, the J gene TRBJ2-7, with no clear D. The ends were cut back, 4 bases at V and 4 bases at J, with 20 bases in the middle. Germline V gives CDR1 MDHEN, CDR2 SYDVKM. The CDR3 sequence is 16 residues long.

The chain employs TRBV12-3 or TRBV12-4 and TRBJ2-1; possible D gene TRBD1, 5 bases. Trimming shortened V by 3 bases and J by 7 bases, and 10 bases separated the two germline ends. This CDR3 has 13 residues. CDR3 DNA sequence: TGTGCCAGCAGTTTTGGTGGGGCTAATGAGCAGTTCTTC. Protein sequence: CASSFGGANEQFF.

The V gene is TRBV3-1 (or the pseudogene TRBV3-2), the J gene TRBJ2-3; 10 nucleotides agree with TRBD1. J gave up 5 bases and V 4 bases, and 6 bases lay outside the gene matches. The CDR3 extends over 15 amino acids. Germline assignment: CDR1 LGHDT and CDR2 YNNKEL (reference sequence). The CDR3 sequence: CASSPGQGRGDTQYF. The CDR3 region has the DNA TGTGCCAGCAGCCCGGGACAGGGGAGAGGAGATACGCAGTATTTT.

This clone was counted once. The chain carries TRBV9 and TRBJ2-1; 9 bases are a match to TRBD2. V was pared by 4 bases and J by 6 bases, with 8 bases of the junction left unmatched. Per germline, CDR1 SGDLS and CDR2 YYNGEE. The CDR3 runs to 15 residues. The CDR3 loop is CASSRSGTSTNEQFF. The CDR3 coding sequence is TGTGCCAGCAGCCGGTCCGGGACTAGCACCAATGAGCAGTTCTTC.

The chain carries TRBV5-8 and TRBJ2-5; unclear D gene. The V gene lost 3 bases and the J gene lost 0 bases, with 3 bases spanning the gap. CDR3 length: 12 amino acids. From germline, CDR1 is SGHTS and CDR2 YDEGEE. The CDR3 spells CASSSYQETQYF. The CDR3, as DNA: TGTGCCAGCAGCTCGTACCAAGAGACCCAGTACTTC.

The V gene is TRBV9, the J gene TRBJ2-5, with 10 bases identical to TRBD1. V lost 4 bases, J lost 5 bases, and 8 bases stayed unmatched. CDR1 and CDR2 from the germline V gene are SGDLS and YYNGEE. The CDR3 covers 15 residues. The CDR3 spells CASSLRQGAGETQYF. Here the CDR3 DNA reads TGTGCCAGCAGCCTCCGACAGGGGGCAGGTGAGACCCAGTACTTC.

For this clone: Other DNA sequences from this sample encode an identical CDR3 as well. CDR3 residues: CASSRDSSYEQYF. The CDR3 nucleotides read TGTGCCAGCAGCCGCGACTCCAGTTACGAGCAGTACTTC. The V call is TRBV7-3, the J call TRBJ2-7, with no clear D. The CDR3 is 13 amino acids. The germline V and J ends were trimmed by 5 bases and 4 bases, with 12 bases remaining between them. The germline CDR1 and CDR2 sequences are SGHTA and FQGTGA.

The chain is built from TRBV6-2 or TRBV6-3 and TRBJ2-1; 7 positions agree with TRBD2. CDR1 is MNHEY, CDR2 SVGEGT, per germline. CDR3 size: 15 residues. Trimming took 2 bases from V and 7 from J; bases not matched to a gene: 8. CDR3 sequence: CASSYPLADKNEQFF. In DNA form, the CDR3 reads TGTGCCAGCAGTTACCCCCTAGCGGATAAAAATGAGCAGTTCTTC.

CDR3 protein: CASSLAFPGSYEQYF. In DNA, the CDR3 is TGTGCCAGCAGCTTAGCATTTCCCGGGAGCTACGAGCAGTACTTC. V usage is TRBV7-2 and J usage is TRBJ2-7, with a weak D call TRBD2 (6 bases). Trimming took off 0 bases at V and 3 bases at J, with 12 bases between the two ends. This CDR3 region has 15 residues. Germline V gene sequence: CDR1 SGHTA, CDR2 FQGNSA.

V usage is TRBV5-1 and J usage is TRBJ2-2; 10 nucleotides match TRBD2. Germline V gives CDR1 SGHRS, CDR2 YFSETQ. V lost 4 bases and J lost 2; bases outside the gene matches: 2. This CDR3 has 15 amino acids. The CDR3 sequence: CASSRTSGNTGELFF. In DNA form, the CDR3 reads TGCGCCAGCAGCCGGACTAGCGGAAACACCGGGGAGCTGTTTTTT.

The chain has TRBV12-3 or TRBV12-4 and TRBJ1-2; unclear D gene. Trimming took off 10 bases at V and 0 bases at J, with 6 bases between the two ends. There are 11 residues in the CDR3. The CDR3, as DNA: TGTGCCATCACGGCTAACTATGGCTACACCTTC. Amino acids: CAITANYGYTF.

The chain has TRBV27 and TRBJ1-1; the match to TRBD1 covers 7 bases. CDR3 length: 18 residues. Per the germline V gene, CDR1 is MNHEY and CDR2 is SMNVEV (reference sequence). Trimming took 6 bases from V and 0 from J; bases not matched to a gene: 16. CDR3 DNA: TGTGCCAGCAGATCCAGCAGGGGGATCGGTGGGTTGAACACTGAAGCTTTCTTT. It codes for CASRSSRGIGGLNTEAFF.

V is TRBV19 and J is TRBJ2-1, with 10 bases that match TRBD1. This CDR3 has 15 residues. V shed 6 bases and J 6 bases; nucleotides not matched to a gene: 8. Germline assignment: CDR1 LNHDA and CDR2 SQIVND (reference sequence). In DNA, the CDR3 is TGTGCCAGTAGCGTGACAGGGGGCTTGTTCAATGAGCAGTTCTTC. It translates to CASSVTGGLFNEQFF.

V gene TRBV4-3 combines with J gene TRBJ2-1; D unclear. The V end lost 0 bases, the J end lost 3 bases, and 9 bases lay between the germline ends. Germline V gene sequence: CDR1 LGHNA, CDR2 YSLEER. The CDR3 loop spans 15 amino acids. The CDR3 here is CASSQELVLYNEQFF. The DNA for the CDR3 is TGCGCCAGCAGCCAAGAGCTAGTACTCTACAATGAGCAGTTCTTC.

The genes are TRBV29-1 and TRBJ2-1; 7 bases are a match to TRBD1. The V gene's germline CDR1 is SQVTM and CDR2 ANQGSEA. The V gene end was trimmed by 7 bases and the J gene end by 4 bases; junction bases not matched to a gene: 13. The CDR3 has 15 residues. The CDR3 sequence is CSATDQDRKYNEQFF. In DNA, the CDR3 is TGCAGCGCCACAGACCAGGACAGGAAATACAATGAGCAGTTCTTC.

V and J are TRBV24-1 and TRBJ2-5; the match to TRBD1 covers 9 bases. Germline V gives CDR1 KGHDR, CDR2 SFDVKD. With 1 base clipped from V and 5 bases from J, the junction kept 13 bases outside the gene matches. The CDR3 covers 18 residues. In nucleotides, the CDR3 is TGTGCCACCAGTGATTTTCCGGGACAGGGTTCCCCAATTGAGACCCAGTACTTC. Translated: CATSDFPGQGSPIETQYF.

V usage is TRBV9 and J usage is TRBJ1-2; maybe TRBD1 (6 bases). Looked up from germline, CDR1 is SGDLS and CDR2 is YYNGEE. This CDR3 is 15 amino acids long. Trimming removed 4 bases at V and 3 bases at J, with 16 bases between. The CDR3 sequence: CASSSGQPRYYGYTF. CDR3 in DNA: TGTGCCAGCAGCTCCGGACAGCCCCGGTACTATGGCTACACCTTC.

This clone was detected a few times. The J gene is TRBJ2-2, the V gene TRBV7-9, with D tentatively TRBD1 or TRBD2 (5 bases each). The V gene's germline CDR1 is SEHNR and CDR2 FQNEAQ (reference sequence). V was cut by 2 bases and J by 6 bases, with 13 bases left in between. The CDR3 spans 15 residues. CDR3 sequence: CASSLPYGGSGELFF. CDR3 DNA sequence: TGTGCCAGCAGCTTACCTTATGGGGGATCCGGGGAGCTGTTTTTT.

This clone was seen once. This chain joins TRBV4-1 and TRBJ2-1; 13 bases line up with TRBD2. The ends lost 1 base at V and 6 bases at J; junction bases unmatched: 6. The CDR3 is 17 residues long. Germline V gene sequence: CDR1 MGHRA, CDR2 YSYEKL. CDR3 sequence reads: CASSQGRGTSGINEQFF. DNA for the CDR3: TGCGCCAGCAGCCAAGGTCGGGGGACTAGCGGGATCAATGAGCAGTTCTTC.

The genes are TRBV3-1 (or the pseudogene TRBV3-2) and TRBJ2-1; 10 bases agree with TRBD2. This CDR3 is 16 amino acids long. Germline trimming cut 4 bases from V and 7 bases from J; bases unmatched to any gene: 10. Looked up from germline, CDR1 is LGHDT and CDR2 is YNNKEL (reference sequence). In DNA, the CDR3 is TGTGCCAGCAGCCGGCCAGGCCGGACTAGCGGTAATGAGCAGTTCTTC. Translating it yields CASSRPGRTSGNEQFF.

CDR3 bases: TGTGCCAGCTCACCGTTTCAGGAGAGCAATCAGCCCCAGCATTTT. Amino acid sequence: CASSPFQESNQPQHF. The chain joins TRBV18 to TRBJ1-5, with D unclear. V shed 3 bases and J shed 1 base, with 10 bases lying between them. The germline V gene has CDR1 KGHSH and CDR2 LQKENI. CDR3 length: 15 amino acids.

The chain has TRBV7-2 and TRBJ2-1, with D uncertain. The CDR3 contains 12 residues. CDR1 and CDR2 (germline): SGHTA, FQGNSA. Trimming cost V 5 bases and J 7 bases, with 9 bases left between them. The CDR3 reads CASSPNRNEQFF. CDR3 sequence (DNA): TGTGCCAGCAGCCCTAACAGAAATGAGCAGTTCTTC.

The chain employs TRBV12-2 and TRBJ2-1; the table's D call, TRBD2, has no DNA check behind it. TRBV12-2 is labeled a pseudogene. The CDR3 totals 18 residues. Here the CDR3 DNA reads TGTGCAAGTCGCTTACCCGGGACTAGCGGGAGGTCCTACAATGAGCAGTTCTTC. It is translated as CASRLPGTSGRSYNEQFF.

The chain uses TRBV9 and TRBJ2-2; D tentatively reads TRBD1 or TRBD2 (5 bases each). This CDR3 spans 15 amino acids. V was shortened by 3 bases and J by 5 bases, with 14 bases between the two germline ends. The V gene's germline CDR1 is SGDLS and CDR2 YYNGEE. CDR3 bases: TGTGCCAGCAGCGAAACTAGGGGCGGTACCGGGGAGCTGTTTTTT. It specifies CASSETRGGTGELFF.

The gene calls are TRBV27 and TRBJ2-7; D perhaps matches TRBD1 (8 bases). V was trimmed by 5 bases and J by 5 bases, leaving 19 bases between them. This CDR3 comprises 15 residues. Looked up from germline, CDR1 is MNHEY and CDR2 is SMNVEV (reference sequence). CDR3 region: CASSQREDRAHEQYF. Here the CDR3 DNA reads TGTGCCAGCAGTCAACGGGAGGACAGGGCTCACGAGCAGTACTTC.

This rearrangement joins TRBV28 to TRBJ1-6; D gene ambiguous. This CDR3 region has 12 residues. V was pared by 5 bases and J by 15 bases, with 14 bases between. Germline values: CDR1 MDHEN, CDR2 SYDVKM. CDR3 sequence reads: CASSPPRYLLHF. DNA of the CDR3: TGTGCCAGCAGTCCGCCCAGGTATCTCCTCCACTTT.

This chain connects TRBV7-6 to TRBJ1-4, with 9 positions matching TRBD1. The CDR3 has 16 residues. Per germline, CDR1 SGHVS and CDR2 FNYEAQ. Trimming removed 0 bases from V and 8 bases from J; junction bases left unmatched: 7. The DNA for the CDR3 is TGTGCCAGCAGCTTAGCGCCCCCGGGACAGGGAGAAAAACTGTTTTTT. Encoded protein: CASSLAPPGQGEKLFF.